Shown below are 30 T cell receptor beta chains from a single sample sequenced in a study of T cells expressing NK-cell markers. TCRdb reworked the 5' RACE reads into one entry per CDR3 protein, no DNA. This table holds 500,000 to 600,000 distinct CDR3 sequences. The sequenced sample consisted of blood T cells: a sorted CD56 or NKG2C T cell subset, CD4+ or CD8+ T cells, or bulk PBMC T cells (not recorded which). The receptors come from a man younger than 35 in good health.

The chain employs TRBV5-1 and TRBJ1-1; absent DNA, TCRdb's TRBD1 call cannot be checked. Germline-derived CDR1 and CDR2 are SGHRS and YFSETQ. The length of the CDR3 is 15 residues. CDR3: CASSDDRGASTEAFF.

The CDR3 sequence: CASSLAGTSTNEQFF. The rearrangement links TRBV5-1 to TRBJ2-1; there is no DNA to check the TCRdb D call of TRBD2. The CDR3 totals 15 residues. Germline V lookup: CDR1 SGHRS, CDR2 YFSETQ.

This sequence joins TRBV12-3 or TRBV12-4 and TRBJ1-1; TCRdb returns TRBD1, unconfirmable since there is no DNA. CDR3 length: 17 amino acids. The CDR3 sequence is CASSFPPGQGRSIEAFF.

The chain carries TRBV12-3 or TRBV12-4 and TRBJ2-7; TCRdb returns TRBD2, unconfirmable since there is no DNA. The CDR3 is made up of 11 amino acids. The CDR3 is CASSGGREQYF.

CDR3: CSASKPSGPADTQYF. This chain links TRBV20-1 with TRBJ2-3; with no DNA, the TCRdb D assignment of TRBD2 cannot be verified. CDR3 size: 15 residues. Germline lookup yields CDR1 DFQATT and CDR2 SNEGSKA (reference sequence).

This rearrangement joins TRBV29-1 to TRBJ2-7. Germline CDR1 SQVTM, CDR2 ANQGSEA. This CDR3 is 12 amino acids long. The CDR3 protein is CSAGVGSYEQYF.

The chain joins TRBV7-2 to TRBJ2-7; without DNA, the TCRdb call of TRBD2 cannot be checked. Germline-derived CDR1 and CDR2 are SGHTA and FQGNSA. There are 18 residues in the CDR3. The CDR3 loop reads CASSLAPPWTSAGYEQYF.

The chain is built from TRBV6-1 and TRBJ2-3; TCRdb's D call of TRBD2 is untestable without DNA. CDR3 length: 18 amino acids. CDR1 and CDR2 (germline): MNHNS, SASEGT. The CDR3 spells CASSEARFSGLRTDTQYF.

This chain links TRBV24-1 with TRBJ1-2; absent DNA, TCRdb's TRBD1 call cannot be checked. The germline V gene has CDR1 KGHDR and CDR2 SFDVKD. The CDR3 totals 13 residues. CDR3: CATRGRENYGYTF.

The V call is TRBV15, the J call TRBJ2-7; there is no DNA to check the TCRdb D call of TRBD2. CDR3 length equals 14 residues. Germline CDR1 reads LNHNV; CDR2 reads YYDKDF (reference sequence). CDR3 residues: CATSRWDFTHEQYF.

This chain connects TRBV12-3 or TRBV12-4 to TRBJ2-2; TCRdb picks TRBD1, but there is no DNA to check that call. The CDR3 loop spans 15 amino acids. This CDR3 is CASSLTWARAGELFF.

The chain combines TRBV3-1 with TRBJ2-3; without DNA, the TCRdb call of TRBD2 cannot be checked. The germline V gene has CDR1 LGHDT and CDR2 YNNKEL (reference sequence). The CDR3 consists of 15 residues. The CDR3 sequence is CASSQGLVVTDTQYF.

The chain couples TRBV2 to TRBJ2-4; TCRdb lists TRBD2, though no DNA is available to test this call. The CDR3 contains 15 residues. CDR1 and CDR2 (germline): SNHLY, FYNNEI. The chain's CDR3 is CASKGISAAKNIQYF.

The chain recombines TRBV10-3 with TRBJ2-3; TCRdb names TRBD2, which stays unverified in the absence of DNA. CDR3 length: 18 amino acids. Germline lookup yields CDR1 ENHRY and CDR2 SYGVKD. CDR3 in amino acids: CAISESTSGTSDFGTQYF.

The chain links TRBV11-2 to TRBJ2-5. This CDR3 spans 15 amino acids. Looked up from germline, CDR1 is SGHAT and CDR2 is FQNNGV. The CDR3 spells CASSLVAGRQETQYF.

The V gene is TRBV4-3, the J gene TRBJ2-5; with no DNA, the TCRdb D assignment of TRBD1 cannot be verified. Germline V CDR1 and CDR2: LGHNA, YSLEER. The CDR3 totals 16 residues. CDR3: CASSHNQGGLQETQYF.

This chain joins TRBV4-2 and TRBJ2-1; TCRdb lists TRBD2, though no DNA is available to test this call. The CDR3 spans 14 residues. The V gene's germline CDR1 is LGHNA and CDR2 YNFKEQ. The CDR3 reads CASSQGLAPNEQFF.

The rearrangement joins TRBV9 to TRBJ2-1. CDR3 length: 16 amino acids. The germline CDR1 and CDR2 sequences are SGDLS and YYNGEE. The CDR3 region is CASSVRLAGSYNEQFF.

The chain recombines TRBV10-3 with TRBJ2-1; TCRdb calls TRBD2, which cannot be checked without DNA. The germline V gene encodes CDR1 ENHRY and CDR2 SYGVKD. The CDR3 covers 17 residues. Here the CDR3 reads CAISAASGWSSYNEQFF.

The chain carries TRBV7-7 and TRBJ2-7; TCRdb proposes TRBD2, but this gene call is untestable without DNA. The CDR3 covers 15 residues. Germline assignment: CDR1 SSHAT and CDR2 FNYEAQ (reference sequence). The CDR3 reads CASSPKSPGLGEQYF.

The rearrangement joins TRBV19 to TRBJ2-2; TCRdb names TRBD1, which stays unverified in the absence of DNA. This CDR3 contains 14 residues. Germline CDR1 and CDR2: LNHDA and SQIVND (reference sequence). This CDR3 reads CASSTGTVAGELFF.

The rearrangement joins TRBV5-4 to TRBJ1-1. The CDR3 has 13 amino acids. Germline V CDR1 and CDR2: SGHNT, YYREEE (reference sequence). The CDR3 here is CASSLKGRIEAFF.

The rearrangement links TRBV12-3 or TRBV12-4 to TRBJ1-2; TCRdb proposes TRBD1, but this gene call is untestable without DNA. The CDR3 sequence is 12 residues long. The CDR3 region is CASWDNGYGYTF.

CDR3 loop: CAIRTGYNEQFF. J is TRBJ2-1 and V is TRBV12-3 or TRBV12-4; TCRdb selects TRBD1, and the lack of DNA leaves this call unchecked. The CDR3 spans 12 residues.

This chain joins TRBV6-2 or TRBV6-3 and TRBJ1-2; TCRdb proposes TRBD1, but this gene call is untestable without DNA. Germline values: CDR1 MNHEY, CDR2 SVGEGT. The CDR3 totals 15 residues. CDR3 in amino acids: CASLWLGQGSYGYTF.

The chain combines TRBV12-3 or TRBV12-4 with TRBJ1-4. This CDR3 has 15 residues. The CDR3 sequence is CASSIPGLGNEKLFF.

The V and J genes are TRBV18 and TRBJ1-6; with no DNA, the TCRdb D assignment of TRBD1 cannot be verified. The CDR3 covers 15 residues. CDR1 and CDR2 from the germline V gene are KGHSH and LQKENI. CDR3 protein: CASSAFDRSNSPLHF.

The chain has TRBV11-2 and TRBJ2-3; checking the TCRdb D call of TRBD2 is not possible without DNA. CDR1 is SGHAT and CDR2 is FQNNGV in the germline V gene. CDR3 size: 15 residues. The CDR3 spells CASSSQGGPTDTQYF.

The gene calls are TRBV29-1 and TRBJ1-2. This CDR3 has 11 residues. CDR1 SQVTM and CDR2 ANQGSEA come from the germline V gene. CDR3 amino acids: CSVSLGEGYTF.

The chain is built from TRBV15 and TRBJ2-1; the TRBD1 assignment by TCRdb is unverifiable without DNA. This CDR3 spans 16 amino acids. Germline CDR1 and CDR2: LNHNV and YYDKDF (reference sequence). CDR3 region: CATRGIVGEIGNEQFF.